This T cell receptor beta chain was observed in a study of blood T cell repertoires in COVID-19. Study context: PBMCs, B-cell-depleted T cells, or T cells provided the cDNA or gDNA that made up the material.

Comments on this clone: Within the sample, other DNA sequences also encode this same CDR3.

The assay was immunoSEQ multiplex PCR, and TCRdb's table has in-frame clones only and misses some. The sample contains 130,000 to 150,000 clones, about 86% of which appear only once. Researchers sorted participants into cohorts using their self-reported clinical history. For recovered donors of Cohort 3, there were two negative PCRs, clearance, or symptom resolution. The sequencing sample was made of PBMCs or T cells enriched from blood (not recorded which). This TCR derives from a man in his fifties or sixties who had recovered from COVID-19.

CDR3 bases: TGTGCCAGCAGCTTCGGTGGGCCTAACACCGGGGAGCTGTTTTTT. It specifies CASSFGGPNTGELFF. V usage is TRBV7-8 and J usage is TRBJ2-2; D call uncertain. This CDR3 contains 15 residues. CDR1 is SGHVS, CDR2 FQNEAQ, per germline. The V and J ends lost 3 bases and 2 bases respectively, with 10 bases between them.